Here is one T cell receptor (beta chain) with its context. Its specificity is unknown. The sample is drawn from a study of cytomegalovirus exposure and HLA in healthy donors. General observations from the study: In a later analysis, donors in an Asian-associated ancestry cluster reportedly had fewer N-insertions in productive TCRs than the cohort mean. Most TCR sequences were seen very rarely across donors, but some public TCRs occurred in many. Another analysis was done later, and it associated roughly 15,000 TCR beta sequences with HLA alleles at 0.05 false discovery rate.

PCR employed 60 Vbeta and 13 Jbeta primers. Some clones are missing from TCRdb's copy, which holds only in-frame ones; the method was immunoSEQ multiplex PCR. This table holds around 140,000 clones, more than 60% found once. The sequenced sample was PBMCs. This sequence originates from a female donor in good health and CMV-seronegative.

The CDR3 protein is CASSSGSVTGELFF. CDR3 DNA: TGTGCCAGCAGCTCGGGTTCCGTTACCGGGGAGCTGTTTTTT. The chain joins TRBV7-8 to TRBJ2-2; D remains unclear. Germline V gene sequence: CDR1 SGHVS, CDR2 FQNEAQ. The CDR3 loop spans 14 amino acids. Trimming took 4 bases from V and 5 from J, leaving 11 bases between them.